This T cell receptor (beta chain) is drawn from a study of blood T cell dynamics during melanoma immunotherapy. As for the study in general: Standard first-line treatment here was pembrolizumab or nivolumab plus ipilimumab in metastatic melanoma.

Each bulk PBMC sample had approximately 400 ng DNA loaded. The assay was immunoSEQ multiplex PCR, and TCRdb's table has in-frame clones only and misses some. The table has about 24,000 clones, around 85% seen once. The sample's time point: pre-treatment baseline. At 12 weeks after first infusion, RECIST 1.1 defined response for most patients. No patient had earlier systemic cancer treatment, concurrent immunosuppressants, or another active cancer. CDR1 and CDR2 (germline): MDHEN, SYDVKM. Trimming took off 9 bases at V and 5 bases at J, with 13 bases between the two ends. This CDR3 contains 12 residues.

The chain uses TRBV28 and TRBJ2-5, with unresolved D. The sequence came from a human donor with melanoma. Material: blood, obtained from a patient treated with checkpoint blockade. DNA of the CDR3: TGTGCCAGGGACCGTGGGATGGAGACCCAGTACTTC. It is translated as CARDRGMETQYF.